This T cell receptor (beta chain) derives from a study of identifying expanded T cells in peripheral blood. Overall study findings and caveats: Over about two and four weeks, about 17 and 20 clones changed, versus approximately 1.2 between replicates. Variance in clone template counts between approximately two-week samples significantly increased with total template count across all healthy donors.

CDR1 and CDR2 from the germline V gene are MNHEY and SVGAGI. CDR3 length: 14 residues. The trim removed 5 bases at V and 4 bases at J, leaving 7 bases unmatched. Only in-frame clones appear in the TCRdb table, and some are missing; sequencing was by immunoSEQ multiplex PCR. The repertoire holds some 80,000 clones, with 80% to 90% as singletons. On this clone: Its specificity is unknown.

Healthy donors had no documented immune events, such as infections, while sampled. This sequence joins TRBV6-5 and TRBJ1-1; 7 bases are a match to TRBD1. Sequenced sample: blood. This clonotype originated in a person between 18 and 69 years old in good health. CDR3 in DNA: TGTGCCAGCAGTAGAACAGGGGCGGCCACTGAAGCTTTCTTT. It codes for CASSRTGAATEAFF.